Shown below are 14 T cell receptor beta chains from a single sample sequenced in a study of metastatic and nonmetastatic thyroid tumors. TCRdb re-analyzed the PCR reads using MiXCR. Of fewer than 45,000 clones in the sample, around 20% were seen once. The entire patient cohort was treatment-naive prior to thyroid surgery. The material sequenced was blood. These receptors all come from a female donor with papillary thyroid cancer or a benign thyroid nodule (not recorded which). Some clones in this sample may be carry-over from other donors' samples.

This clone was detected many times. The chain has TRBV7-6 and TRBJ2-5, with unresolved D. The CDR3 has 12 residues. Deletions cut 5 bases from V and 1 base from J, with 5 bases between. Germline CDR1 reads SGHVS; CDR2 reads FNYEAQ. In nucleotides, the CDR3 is TGTGCCAGCAGCAGCGTCCAAGAGACCCAGTACTTC. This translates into CASSSVQETQYF.

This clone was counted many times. The CDR3 loop reads CASSLDGEVVRREDYNEQFF. The CDR3 DNA reads TGTGCCAGCAGCTTAGACGGGGAAGTGGTAAGGCGGGAGGATTACAATGAGCAGTTCTTC. The gene calls are TRBV11-2 and TRBJ2-1; 8 positions match TRBD2. The CDR3 is 20 amino acids. Trimming cost V 0 bases and J 4 bases; bases outside gene matches: 17. Germline V lookup: CDR1 SGHAT, CDR2 FQNNGV.

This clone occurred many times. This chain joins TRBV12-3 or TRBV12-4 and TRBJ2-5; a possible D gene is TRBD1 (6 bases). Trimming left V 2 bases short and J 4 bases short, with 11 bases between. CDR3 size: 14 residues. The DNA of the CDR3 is TGTGCCAGCAGTTTACCCACAGGGCGAGAGACCCAGTACTTC. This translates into CASSLPTGRETQYF.

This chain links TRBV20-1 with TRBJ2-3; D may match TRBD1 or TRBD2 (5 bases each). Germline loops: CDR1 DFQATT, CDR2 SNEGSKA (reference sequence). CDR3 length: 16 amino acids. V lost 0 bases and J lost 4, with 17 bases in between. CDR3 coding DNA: TGCAGTGCTAGAGATTTGGGGGATTTTCGGGCAGATACGCAGTATTTT. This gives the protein CSARDLGDFRADTQYF.

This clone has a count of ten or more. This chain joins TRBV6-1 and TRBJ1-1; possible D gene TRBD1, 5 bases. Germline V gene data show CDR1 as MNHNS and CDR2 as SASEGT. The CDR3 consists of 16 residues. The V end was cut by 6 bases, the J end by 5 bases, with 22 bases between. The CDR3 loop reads CASSPLAQGGSTEAFF. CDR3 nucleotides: TGTGCCAGCAGCCCCCTCGCGCAGGGAGGGAGTACTGAAGCTTTCTTT.

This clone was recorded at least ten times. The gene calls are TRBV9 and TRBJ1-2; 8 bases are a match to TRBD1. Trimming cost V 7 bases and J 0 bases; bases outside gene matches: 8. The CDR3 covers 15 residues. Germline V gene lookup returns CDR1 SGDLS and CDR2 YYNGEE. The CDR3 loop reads CASASGGQANYGYTF. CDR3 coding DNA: TGTGCCAGCGCTTCAGGGGGCCAGGCTAACTATGGCTACACCTTC.

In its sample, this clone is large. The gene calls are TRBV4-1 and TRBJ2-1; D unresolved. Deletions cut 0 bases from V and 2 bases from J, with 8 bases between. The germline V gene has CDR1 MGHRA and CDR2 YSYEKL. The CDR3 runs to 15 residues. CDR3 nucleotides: TGCGCCAGCAGCCAAGAAGAGGTAGCCTACAATGAGCAGTTCTTC. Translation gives CASSQEEVAYNEQFF.

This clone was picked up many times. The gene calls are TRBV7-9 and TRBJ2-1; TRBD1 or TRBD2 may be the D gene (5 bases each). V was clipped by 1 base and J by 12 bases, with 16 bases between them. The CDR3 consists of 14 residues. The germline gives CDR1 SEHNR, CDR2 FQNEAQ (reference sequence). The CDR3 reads CASSLVGETLGQFF. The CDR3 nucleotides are TGTGCCAGCAGCTTAGTGGGGGAGACTCTTGGGCAGTTCTTC.

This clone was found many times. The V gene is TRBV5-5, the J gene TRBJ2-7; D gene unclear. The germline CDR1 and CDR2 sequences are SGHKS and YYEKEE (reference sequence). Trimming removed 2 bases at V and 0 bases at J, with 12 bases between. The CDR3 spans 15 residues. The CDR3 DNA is TGTGCCAGCAGCTTAGGCCCCGGAAGCTCCTACGAGCAGTACTTC. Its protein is CASSLGPGSSYEQYF.

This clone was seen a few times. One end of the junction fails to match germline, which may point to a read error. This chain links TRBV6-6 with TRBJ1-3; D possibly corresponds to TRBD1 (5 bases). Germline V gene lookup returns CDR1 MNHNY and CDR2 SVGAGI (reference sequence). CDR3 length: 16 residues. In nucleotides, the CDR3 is TGTGTCAGCAGTTACAGGATACCTGGGGGTGGAAACACCATATATTTT. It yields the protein CVSSYRIPGGGNTIYF.

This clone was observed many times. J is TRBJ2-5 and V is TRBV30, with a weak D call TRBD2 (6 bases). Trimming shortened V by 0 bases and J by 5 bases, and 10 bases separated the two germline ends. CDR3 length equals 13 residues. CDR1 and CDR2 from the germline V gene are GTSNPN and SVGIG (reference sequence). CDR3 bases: TGTGCCTGGAGTGTAGGCGGGAAGGAGACCCAGTACTTC. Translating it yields CAWSVGGKETQYF.

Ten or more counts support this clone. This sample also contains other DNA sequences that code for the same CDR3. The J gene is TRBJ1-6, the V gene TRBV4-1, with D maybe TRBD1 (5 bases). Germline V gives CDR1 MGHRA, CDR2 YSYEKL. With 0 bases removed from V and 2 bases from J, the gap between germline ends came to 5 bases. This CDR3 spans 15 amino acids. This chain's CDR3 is CASSQEGAYNSPLHF. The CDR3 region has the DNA TGCGCCAGCAGCCAAGAGGGGGCCTATAATTCACCCCTCCACTTT.

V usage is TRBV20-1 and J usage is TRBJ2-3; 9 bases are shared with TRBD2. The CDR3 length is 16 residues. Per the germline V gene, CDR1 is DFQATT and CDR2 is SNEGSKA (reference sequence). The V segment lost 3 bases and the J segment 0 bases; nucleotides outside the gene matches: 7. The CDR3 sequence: CSASASGASSTDTQYF. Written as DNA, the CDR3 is TGCAGTGCTAGCGCTAGCGGGGCCTCTAGCACAGATACGCAGTATTTT.

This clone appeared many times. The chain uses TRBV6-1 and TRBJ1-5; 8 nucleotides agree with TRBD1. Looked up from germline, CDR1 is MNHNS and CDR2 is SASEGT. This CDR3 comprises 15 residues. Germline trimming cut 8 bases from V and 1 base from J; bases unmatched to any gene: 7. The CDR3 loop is CASGDRISSNQPQHF. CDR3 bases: TGTGCCAGCGGGGACAGGATTTCGAGCAATCAGCCCCAGCATTTT.